The clone carrying this TCR beta chain has a single count. Its antigen is currently unknown. This CDR3 is 16 amino acids long. The germline CDR1 and CDR2 sequences are SGHRS and YFSETQ. The PCR made use of 60 Vbeta and 13 Jbeta primers. The method was immunoSEQ multiplex PCR; TCRdb's version includes in-frame clones alone and lacks a portion of them. The sample has roughly 140,000 clones, about 82% seen once. This sample stems from a study of cytomegalovirus exposure and HLA in healthy donors. General study findings and limits: Later on, an analysis tied approximately 15,000 TCR beta sequences to HLA alleles at 0.05 false discovery rate.

This clonotype was obtained from a male donor in good health and CMV-seronegative. J is TRBJ2-5 and V is TRBV5-1, with D possibly TRBD1 on 6 matching bases. The DNA end favors TRBJ2-7, so the J call may be wrong. Sequences were obtained from PBMCs. CDR3 loop: CASSLGGGTSSYEQYF. The CDR3 nucleotides are TGCGCCAGCAGCTTGGGTGGGGGCACCAGCTCCTACGAGCAGTACTTC.